These T cell receptor beta chains were read from a single sample in a study of T-cell reconstitution after alpha-beta-depleted transplantation in children. From the PCR reads, TCRdb called clonotypes with MiXCR, one entry per CDR3 protein. The table records roughly 500,000 distinct CDR3 sequences, around an eighth of them present only once. The input for sequencing was PBMCs from the stem cell graft donor, taken from the stem cell graft. Source of these receptors: a human donor who donated a stem cell graft to a child with combined immunodeficiency. The CDR3 runs from the conserved cysteine through the conserved F or W. A D gene is named only where the DNA matches it firmly. The size of a clone is reported for some rows only, either as once, few or many, or as a class for expanded clones.

>TRBV6-2/TRBV6-3|few|TRBJ1-5|15|TRBD1
CASRRTGEGNQPQHF
TGTGCCAGCAGGCGGACAGGGGAGGGCAATCAGCCCCAGCATTTT
>TRBV7-2|.|TRBJ2-1|15|.
CASSSGADPFGEQFF
TGTGCCAGCAGCTCAGGCGCGGACCCCTTTGGGGAGCAGTTCTTC
>TRBV6-4|many|TRBJ2-1|14|TRBD1
CASSVGQGLNEQFF
TGTGCCAGCAGTGTTGGACAGGGGCTGAATGAGCAGTTCTTC
>TRBV29-1|.|TRBJ2-1|16|TRBD2
CSVGGLASSSYNEQFF
TGCAGCGTTGGAGGACTAGCGTCGAGCTCCTACAATGAGCAGTTCTTC
>TRBV5-1|many|TRBJ1-2|11|.
CAVEGSYGYTF
TGCGCTGTAGAGGGTAGCTATGGCTACACCTTC
>TRBV2|.|TRBJ1-3|16|.
CASTAGPQYSGNTIYF
TGTGCCAGCACCGCGGGACCACAATACTCTGGAAACACCATATATTTT
>TRBV7-3|.|TRBJ2-7|13|TRBD2
CASGREGPHEQYF
TGTGCCAGCGGACGGGAGGGCCCCCACGAGCAGTACTTC
>TRBV5-6|many|TRBJ2-1|16|TRBD2
CASSLVLAGTYNEQFF
TGTGCCAGCAGCTTGGTGTTAGCGGGAACCTACAATGAGCAGTTCTTC
>TRBV27|.|TRBJ2-5|15|TRBD2
CASSPRDYYQETQYF
TGTGCCAGCAGTCCTCGGGACTACTACCAAGAGACCCAGTACTTC
>TRBV9|.|TRBJ2-1|15|TRBD2
CASSVEWRGYNEQFF
TGTGCCAGCAGCGTAGAGTGGCGGGGGTACAATGAGCAGTTCTTC
>TRBV15|.|TRBJ2-1|12|.
CATSGGPNEQFF
TGTGCCACCAGCGGAGGGCCTAATGAGCAGTTCTTC
>TRBV29-1|many|TRBJ2-2|11|.
CSASYTGELFF
TGCAGCGCTTCATACACCGGGGAGCTGTTTTTT
>TRBV10-3|many|TRBJ2-5|17|TRBD2
CAISESEVAGVRETQYF
TGTGCCATCAGTGAGTCGGAGGTAGCGGGAGTAAGAGAGACCCAGTACTTC
>TRBV29-1|many|TRBJ2-1|15|TRBD1
CSVEGRDSLYNEQFF
TGCAGCGTTGAAGGCCGGGACAGTCTTTACAATGAGCAGTTCTTC
>TRBV5-1|many|TRBJ2-5|15|.
CASSLGAGAQETQYF
TGCGCCAGCAGCTTGGGCGCGGGGGCACAAGAGACCCAGTACTTC
>TRBV10-3|many|TRBJ2-5|14|TRBD1
CAISGQGVGETQYF
TGTGCCATCAGTGGACAGGGGGTCGGAGAGACCCAGTACTTC
>TRBV7-8|few|TRBJ2-1|16|TRBD2
CASSSELAGVENEQFF
TGTGCCAGCAGCTCCGAACTAGCGGGAGTTGAGAATGAGCAGTTCTTC
>TRBV29-1|.|TRBJ2-1|15|.
CSVPRTESSYNEQFF
TGCAGCGTTCCTCGGACGGAGAGCTCCTACAATGAGCAGTTCTTC
>TRBV27|.|TRBJ1-1|13|.
CASSFGTDTEAFF
TGTGCCAGCAGTTTCGGGACGGACACTGAAGCTTTCTTT
>TRBV5-6|many|TRBJ2-1|20|TRBD2
CASSFGVAGTSGNPYNEQFF
TGTGCCAGCAGCTTTGGGGTCGCCGGGACTAGCGGGAACCCTTACAATGAGCAGTTCTTC
>TRBV20-1|few|TRBJ2-1|17|.
CSARNPLLAPSYNEQFF
TGCAGTGCTAGGAACCCCCTGCTAGCGCCCTCCTACAATGAGCAGTTCTTC
>TRBV7-9|once|TRBJ2-3|14|.
CASTLTGFTDTQYF
TGTGCCAGCACCCTGACAGGTTTCACAGATACGCAGTATTTT
>TRBV11-3|few|TRBJ2-3|15|TRBD2
CASNAFGLDTDTQYF
TGTGCCAGCAACGCCTTCGGACTAGACACAGATACGCAGTATTTT
>TRBV12-3/TRBV12-4|.|TRBJ1-1|13|TRBD1
CASGWTGGTEAFF
TGTGCCAGCGGTTGGACAGGGGGAACTGAAGCTTTCTTT
>TRBV10-3|many|TRBJ1-4|15|TRBD1
CAISERQGTNEKLFF
TGTGCCATCAGTGAAAGACAGGGCACTAATGAAAAACTGTTTTTT
>TRBV4-1|few|TRBJ2-6|16|.
CASSPFGGSGANVLTF
TGCGCCAGCAGCCCGTTCGGGGGATCTGGGGCCAACGTCCTGACTTTC
>TRBV4-1|few|TRBJ2-2|16|.
CASSQDTMLGPGELFF
TGCGCCAGCAGCCAAGATACAATGTTGGGACCCGGGGAGCTGTTTTTT
>TRBV6-1|few|TRBJ2-3|15|.
CASRTRDSREESQYF
TGTGCCAGCAGGACCCGGGACTCCCGAGAGGAGTCGCAGTATTTT
>TRBV27|many|TRBJ2-5|16|.
CASSPGWGTEKETQYF
TGTGCCAGCAGCCCGGGGTGGGGAACTGAAAAAGAGACCCAGTACTTC
>TRBV15|many|TRBJ2-7|15|.
CATSRDGGDRYEQYF
TGTGCCACCAGCAGAGATGGTGGGGACCGATACGAGCAGTACTTC
>TRBV5-1|.|TRBJ2-3|14|TRBD2
CVSSLTAGGDTQYF
TGCGTCAGCAGCTTGACGGCGGGAGGAGATACGCAGTATTTT
>TRBV6-5|.|TRBJ2-2|14|TRBD2
CASSYGGVTGELFF
TGTGCCAGCAGTTACGGGGGGGTCACCGGGGAGCTGTTTTTT
>TRBV29-1|few|TRBJ2-1|14|TRBD2
CSGGTSESYNEQFF
TGCAGCGGAGGGACTAGCGAGTCCTACAATGAGCAGTTCTTC
>TRBV6-2/TRBV6-3|few|TRBJ2-5|15|.
CASSYSTEGGATQYF
TGTGCCAGCAGTTACTCGACGGAAGGCGGAGCGACCCAGTACTTC
>TRBV7-2|many|TRBJ1-3|15|.
CASQGYRNPGNTIYF
TGTGCCAGTCAGGGTTACCGCAACCCTGGAAACACCATATATTTT
>TRBV10-3|many|TRBJ2-7|14|TRBD1
CAISARDSSYEQYF
TGTGCCATCAGCGCCCGGGACAGTTCCTACGAGCAGTACTTC
>TRBV12-3/TRBV12-4|many|TRBJ2-1|17|TRBD2
CASSWASGRGSYNEQFF
TGTGCCAGCAGTTGGGCCAGCGGGAGAGGATCCTACAATGAGCAGTTCTTC
>TRBV5-6|few|TRBJ1-4|16|.
CASSFRVRTANEKLFF
TGTGCCAGCAGCTTCCGCGTCAGGACAGCTAATGAAAAACTGTTTTTT
>TRBV6-5|.|TRBJ1-4|16|.
CASSYSPGTTNEKLFF
TGTGCCAGCAGTTATAGTCCCGGGACAACTAATGAAAAACTGTTTTTT
>TRBV14|many|TRBJ2-3|15|.
CASRSQVSSTDTQYF
TGTGCCAGCAGATCACAGGTATCTAGCACAGATACGCAGTATTTT
>TRBV28|many|TRBJ2-7|13|TRBD1
CASRQGQPYEQYF
TGTGCCAGCAGACAGGGACAGCCCTACGAGCAGTACTTC
>TRBV9|few|TRBJ2-5|17|.
CASSVGEGGGTWETQYF
TGTGCCAGCAGCGTAGGGGAAGGAGGCGGAACGTGGGAGACCCAGTACTTC
>TRBV7-3|.|TRBJ2-5|16|TRBD1
CASSLGARGPQETQYF
TGTGCCAGCAGCTTAGGGGCTAGGGGGCCCCAAGAGACCCAGTACTTC
>TRBV11-3|many|TRBJ2-1|15|TRBD2
CASKGGGSSYNEQFF
TGTGCCAGCAAAGGCGGCGGGAGCTCCTACAATGAGCAGTTCTTC
>TRBV6-1|few|TRBJ2-7|13|.
CASSPGFQYEQYF
TGTGCCAGCAGTCCGGGGTTCCAGTACGAGCAGTACTTC
>TRBV7-2|.|TRBJ1-1|15|TRBD1
CASSEIRGRLTEAFF
TGTGCCAGCAGCGAGATCAGGGGGCGCCTTACTGAAGCTTTCTTT
>TRBV10-3|many|TRBJ1-5|14|.
CATVQGLSNQPQHF
TGTGCCACTGTCCAGGGGTTGAGCAATCAGCCCCAGCATTTT
>TRBV5-1|many|TRBJ2-7|14|.
CASSLVGVPYEQYF
TGCGCCAGCAGCTTGGTAGGGGTTCCCTACGAGCAGTACTTC
>TRBV4-3|.|TRBJ2-1|14|.
CASSQESLNNEQFF
TGCGCCAGCAGCCAAGAGTCACTCAACAATGAGCAGTTCTTC
>TRBV6-5|few|TRBJ2-2|16|TRBD1
CASSYSKTGEAGELFF
TGTGCCAGCAGTTACTCTAAGACAGGGGAGGCCGGGGAGCTGTTTTTT
>TRBV15|many|TRBJ2-3|14|.
CATSRPGGADTQYF
TGTGCCACCAGCAGACCTGGGGGGGCTGATACGCAGTATTTT
>TRBV6-4|many|TRBJ2-1|12|.
CASSSGENEQFF
TGTGCCAGCAGTTCTGGAGAGAATGAGCAGTTCTTC
>TRBV10-3|few|TRBJ1-6|15|.
CAISEDGGRNSPLHF
TGTGCCATCAGTGAGGACGGGGGACGGAATTCACCCCTCCACTTT
>TRBV6-5|many|TRBJ2-5|16|TRBD2
CASSRTSGRGEETQYF
TGTGCCAGCAGCCGGACTAGCGGGAGGGGGGAAGAGACCCAGTACTTC
>TRBV30|few|TRBJ2-3|12|.
CAWGRAADTQYF
TGTGCCTGGGGACGAGCGGCAGATACGCAGTATTTT
>TRBV29-1|many|TRBJ2-1|16|TRBD2
CSVEGWGGYPYNEQFF
TGCAGCGTTGAGGGGTGGGGGGGTTACCCCTACAATGAGCAGTTCTTC